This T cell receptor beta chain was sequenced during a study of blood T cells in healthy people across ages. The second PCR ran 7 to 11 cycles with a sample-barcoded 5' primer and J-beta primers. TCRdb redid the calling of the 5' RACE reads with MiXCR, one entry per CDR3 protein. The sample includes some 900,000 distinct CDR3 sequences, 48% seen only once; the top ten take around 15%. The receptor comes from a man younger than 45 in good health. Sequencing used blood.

CDR3 nucleotides: TGTGCCAGCAGTGAAGCGGGGGGCACCCCCTACGAGCAGTACTTC. This sequence encodes CASSEAGGTPYEQYF. The V gene is TRBV6-1, the J gene TRBJ2-7, with D perhaps being TRBD1 or TRBD2 (6 bases each). Trimming removed 0 bases at V and 2 bases at J, with 11 bases between. The germline V gene encodes CDR1 MNHNS and CDR2 SASEGT. The CDR3 covers 15 residues.